Detailed here is one T cell receptor beta chain. Its antigen remains unidentified. The data were obtained in a study of cytomegalovirus exposure and HLA in healthy donors. The CDR3 totals 14 residues. The germline CDR1 and CDR2 sequences are MGHDK and SYGVNS. V was clipped by 4 bases and J by 4 bases; unmatched bases: 5. Whole-study findings and limits: The CMV antigen specificity of a few CMV-associated chains was confirmed through in vitro analysis.

With 60 Vbeta and 13 Jbeta primers, the PCR was carried out. Generated by immunoSEQ multiplex PCR, the TCRdb table keeps only in-frame clones and is missing some. This sample carries some 190,000 clones, approximately 80% of them seen once, and the ten largest clones take around 1.4%. The V call is TRBV25-1, the J call TRBJ1-2, with 8 bases that match TRBD1. The clonotype was recovered from a girl between 10 and 17 years old in good health and CMV-seropositive. The sequenced material came from PBMCs. DNA for the CDR3: TGTGCCAGCAGTGGGACAGGGCGAGGCTATGGCTACACCTTC. Translated: CASSGTGRGYGYTF.